The clone carrying this T cell receptor beta chain showed up many times. This specimen comes from a study of Graves' ophthalmopathy and Graves' hyperthyroidism. In the study overall: Where ophthalmopathy was absent within 18 months of follow-up, hyperthyroidism was stable.

TCR beta CDR3 amplification used RNA transcripts. A first-round RT-PCR used HTBI primers, followed by a second-round multiplex PCR. Using its own MiXCR run on the multiplex PCR reads, TCRdb lists one record per CDR3 protein. The sample carries approximately 1.2 million distinct CDR3 sequences, roughly 35% recorded once. The hyperthyroidism patients, aged 18 to 65, had been newly diagnosed, with under 2 months' duration. Other autoimmune diseases, uncontrolled infections, pregnancy and lactation each led to patient exclusion. Thyroid ultrasound, orbital computed tomography, TRAb, serum thyroxine and clinical symptoms formed the basis of diagnosis. Trimming took 4 bases from V and 9 from J, leaving 22 bases between them. This CDR3 has 16 amino acids. From germline, CDR1 is LNHNV and CDR2 YYDKDF (reference sequence).

The sequenced sample consisted of peripheral blood or thyroid tissue (not recorded which). The rearrangement links TRBV15 to TRBJ1-5, with TRBD1 as a possible D gene (6 bases). The receptor was derived from an adult man with Graves' hyperthyroidism. CDR3 nucleotide sequence: TGTGCCACCAGCATTTCTGGGGGAGGGGGGTATTTGCCCCAGCATTTT. This translates into CATSISGGGGYLPQHF.